The 13 T cell receptor beta chains in this list originate from one sample, sequenced in a study of CD8 T cells in ankylosing spondylitis. Each CDR3 protein is one row after TCRdb ran MiXCR on the 5' RACE reads. The sample has roughly 48,000 distinct CDR3 sequences, approximately 7.4% seen once. The specimen sequenced was blood, either unsorted or a sorted T cell fraction (not recorded which). These receptors were obtained from a female donor with ankylosing spondylitis or in good health (not recorded which).

This clonotype was recorded at least ten times. J is TRBJ1-2 and V is TRBV5-4; D is undetermined. The length of the CDR3 is 16 residues. Trimming removed 3 bases at V and 3 bases at J, with 18 bases between. Germline assignment: CDR1 SGHNT and CDR2 YYREEE (reference sequence). The CDR3 here is CASSSPRAERYYGYTF. The CDR3 region has the DNA TGTGCCAGCAGCTCCCCTCGGGCGGAGCGGTACTATGGCTACACCTTC.

This rearrangement joins TRBV12-3 or TRBV12-4 to TRBJ2-1, with D unclear. The CDR3 loop spans 11 amino acids. Trimming cost V 3 bases and J 9 bases, with 6 bases left between them. The CDR3 DNA follows: TGTGCCAGCAGTTTCAGTGGTGAGCAGTTCTTC. Its protein is CASSFSGEQFF.

This clonotype showed up many times. V is TRBV10-1 and J is TRBJ1-1; the D is unclear. The CDR3 is made up of 13 amino acids. V lost 3 bases to trimming and J lost 1 base, with 6 bases between them. Germline assignment: CDR1 WNHNN and CDR2 SYGVQD (reference sequence). In DNA form, the CDR3 reads TGCGCCAGCAGTGATGAGAAGAACACTGAAGCTTTCTTT. This translates into CASSDEKNTEAFF.

Worth noting for this clonotype: This could be a read error, since a much larger clone is one nucleotide away. This chain links TRBV5-4 with TRBJ1-1; no clear D. This CDR3 comprises 13 residues. CDR1 is SGHNT and CDR2 is YYREEE in the germline V gene (reference sequence). This CDR3 reads CVSSLWRETEAFF. In DNA form, the CDR3 reads TGTGTCAGCAGCTTGTGGAGGGAAACTGAAGCTTTCTTT.

This clonotype was seen repeatedly, ten times or more. The chain uses TRBV5-1 and TRBJ2-3, with 7 nucleotides matching TRBD1. The CDR3 is 16 amino acids. V lost 4 bases and J lost 4; bases outside the gene matches: 12. Germline V gene data show CDR1 as SGHRS and CDR2 as YFSETQ. The CDR3 DNA reads as TGCGCCAGCAGCCGCGGAAATCAGGGGGTCCCAGATACGCAGTATTTT. Translated, it gives CASSRGNQGVPDTQYF.

At least ten counts were recorded for this clonotype. The genes are TRBV28 and TRBJ1-5; no clear D. V lost 6 bases, J lost 2 bases, and 17 bases lay in between. The length of the CDR3 is 16 residues. Germline CDR1 is MDHEN and CDR2 is SYDVKM. Here the CDR3 DNA reads TGTGCCAGCAGCCCCAGACGGTTTTTTGGCAATCAGCCCCAGCATTTT. It is translated as CASSPRRFFGNQPQHF.

This chain links TRBV19 with TRBJ2-5; a possible D gene is TRBD1 (6 bases). This CDR3 has 17 residues. Germline V gives CDR1 LNHDA, CDR2 SQIVND (reference sequence). Trimming removed 1 base at V and 4 bases at J, with 19 bases between. Here the CDR3 DNA reads TGTGCCAGTAGTATAGCATCAACAGGGTGGGTGCGAGAGACCCAGTACTTC. Its translation: CASSIASTGWVRETQYF.

This chain joins TRBV18 and TRBJ2-5, with 7 positions matching TRBD2. There are 14 residues in the CDR3. Germline V CDR1 and CDR2: KGHSH, LQKENI. V dropped 4 bases and J dropped 2; count of bases not matched to a gene: 4. In nucleotides, the CDR3 is TGTGCCAGCTCACAGCCGGGACTACAAGAGACCCAGTACTTC. This gives the protein CASSQPGLQETQYF.

This clonotype was counted many times. The V call is TRBV28, the J call TRBJ1-3; possible D gene TRBD1, 5 bases. The germline CDR1 and CDR2 sequences are MDHEN and SYDVKM. The CDR3 contains 14 residues. V was clipped by 10 bases and J by 3 bases, with 16 bases between them. The CDR3 DNA sequence: TGTGCCACCATTGGGCAGGGCAATGGAAACACCATATATTTT. Protein product: CATIGQGNGNTIYF.

This clonotype was counted at least ten times. CDR3 region: CAISDPRTGEDEKLFF. The CDR3 DNA is TGTGCCATCAGTGACCCCAGGACAGGGGAGGATGAAAAACTGTTTTTT. The chain links TRBV10-3 to TRBJ1-4, with TRBD1 matching over 9 bases. V shed 3 bases and J 6 bases; nucleotides not matched to a gene: 8. This CDR3 has 16 residues. Germline lookup yields CDR1 ENHRY and CDR2 SYGVKD.

This clonotype was seen ten or more times. The V gene is TRBV30, the J gene TRBJ2-7; a possible D gene is TRBD1 (6 bases). Germline CDR1 GTSNPN, CDR2 SVGIG (reference sequence). Trimming took 0 bases from V and 0 from J, leaving 12 bases between them. This CDR3 contains 15 residues. CDR3 in amino acids: CAWSVLQGSSYEQYF. The CDR3 region has the DNA TGTGCCTGGAGTGTACTTCAGGGGTCCTCCTACGAGCAGTACTTC.

This clonotype has only a few counts. The chain joins TRBV7-2 to TRBJ2-1; a weak D match, TRBD2 (6 bases). The CDR3 is made up of 13 amino acids. V lost 5 bases and J lost 4, with 9 bases in between. Germline CDR1 is SGHTA and CDR2 is FQGNSA. CDR3 in amino acids: CASSRGRYNEQFF. The DNA of the CDR3 is TGTGCCAGCAGCCGAGGGAGGTACAATGAGCAGTTCTTC.

This clonotype was seen ten or more times. The chain joins TRBV5-1 to TRBJ1-1; TRBD1 might be the D (6 bases). Deletions cut 2 bases from V and 3 bases from J, with 14 bases between. The germline CDR1 and CDR2 sequences are SGHRS and YFSETQ. This CDR3 is 15 amino acids long. The CDR3 bases are TGCGCCAGCAGCTTTGTTGGACAGTTTGACACTGAAGCTTTCTTT. This gives the protein CASSFVGQFDTEAFF. Complete variable domain (other parts from reference TRBV5-1 and TRBJ1-1): KAGVTQTPRYLIKTRGQQVTLSCSPISGHRSVSWYQQTPGQGLQFLFEYFSETQRNKGNFPGRFSGRQFSNSRSEMNVSTLELGDSALYLCASSFVGQFDTEAFFGQGTRLTVV.